Below, one T cell receptor (beta chain) is given with its context. Across 24 US areas, participants ranged in age from about 18 to 89 years. Donors of Cohort 3 who recovered were those that had two negative PCRs, clearance, or symptom resolution. The sample belongs to a study of blood T cell repertoires in COVID-19. About the study: T cells, B-cell-depleted T cells, or PBMCs provided the cDNA or gDNA that served as material.

Source study methods: Reference gene primer amplification in the assay estimated nucleated cell counts. TCRdb's copy holds only in-frame clones and misses some; the assay was immunoSEQ multiplex PCR. The V and J calls and the clone size are those of that table, but D and trimming were determined from the DNA. There are under 200,000 clones in the sample; approximately 79% occur only once, and around 7.8% lies in the top ten. Germline assignment: CDR1 KGHSH and CDR2 LQKENI. V dropped 6 bases and J dropped 4; count of bases not matched to a gene: 15. CDR3 size: 17 residues. The chain is built from TRBV18 and TRBJ1-2; 9 positions agree with TRBD1. The sample consisted of PBMCs or T cells enriched from blood (not recorded which). The receptor was derived from a man in his fifties who had recovered from COVID-19. CDR3 sequence: CASSLGQGSSNSYGYTF. For the CDR3, the DNA is TGTGCCAGCTCCCTCGGACAGGGGTCAAGTAACTCCTATGGCTACACCTTC.